What follows are 18 T cell receptor beta chains derived from one specimen sequenced in a study of response to subunit inactivated influenza vaccine. In TCRdb, the RT-PCR reads were re-called with MiXCR into one record per CDR3 protein. The sample has about 700,000 distinct CDR3 sequences, 11% to 15% seen once. The material was PBMCs from blood, obtained around 14 days before vaccination. These receptor sequences come from a man in his fifties who received an inactivated influenza vaccine.

This clonotype was seen more than once but under ten times. The V gene is TRBV20-1, the J gene TRBJ1-6, with D unresolved. Germline lookup yields CDR1 DFQATT and CDR2 SNEGSKA (reference sequence). Trimming cost V 3 bases and J 8 bases, with 14 bases left between them. CDR3 size: 14 residues. The CDR3 nucleotides are TGCAGTGCTAGGGCAGATTTGGCTCATTCACCCCTCCACTTT. Amino acids: CSARADLAHSPLHF.

V usage is TRBV20-1 and J usage is TRBJ2-5, with 9 bases matching TRBD2. The junction had 12 bases not matched to a gene; V was cut back by 5 bases and J by 5 bases. The V gene's germline CDR1 is DFQATT and CDR2 SNEGSKA (reference sequence). There are 15 residues in the CDR3. CDR3 DNA: TGCAGTGCTGGTCTTGGCGGGGGGGCCGTCGAGACCCAGTACTTC. This translates into CSAGLGGGAVETQYF.

This clonotype has more than one count but fewer than ten. V gene TRBV10-3 combines with J gene TRBJ2-3; 8 bases agree with TRBD2. V dropped 6 bases and J dropped 0; count of bases not matched to a gene: 5. Germline V lookup: CDR1 ENHRY, CDR2 SYGVKD. The CDR3 totals 15 residues. The CDR3 coding sequence is TGTGCCATCAGCCGTAGCGGGACCAGCACAGATACGCAGTATTTT. Translating gives CAISRSGTSTDTQYF.

This clonotype came up many times. This sequence joins TRBV28 and TRBJ1-1; the D is unclear. In germline, CDR1 is MDHEN, CDR2 SYDVKM. Trimming took off 1 base at V and 2 bases at J, with 5 bases between the two ends. The CDR3 contains 13 residues. The chain's CDR3 is CASSLYPNTEAFF. The CDR3 DNA follows: TGTGCCAGCAGTTTATATCCCAACACTGAAGCTTTCTTT.

This rearrangement joins TRBV20-1 to TRBJ2-1; no clear D gene. The CDR3 totals 15 residues. The V and J ends lost 6 bases and 5 bases respectively, with 20 bases between them. The germline CDR1 and CDR2 sequences are DFQATT and SNEGSKA (reference sequence). The CDR3 spells CSATPLAPWDNEQFF. CDR3 sequence (DNA): TGCAGTGCCACTCCATTAGCTCCTTGGGACAATGAGCAGTTCTTC.

This clonotype has a handful of counts. This chain joins TRBV2 and TRBJ2-2, with a tentative D call TRBD2 (5 bases). Germline V gene sequence: CDR1 SNHLY, CDR2 FYNNEI. Trimming took off 4 bases at V and 8 bases at J, with 23 bases between the two ends. This CDR3 region has 17 residues. The CDR3 region is CASSVPTERGLSGELFF. In DNA, the CDR3 is TGTGCCAGCAGTGTACCGACGGAAAGAGGGTTGTCAGGGGAGCTGTTTTTT.

This clonotype has only a few counts. The rearrangement joins TRBV12-3 or TRBV12-4 to TRBJ2-2; TRBD2 aligns across 14 bases. The V gene end was trimmed by 4 bases and the J gene end by 9 bases; junction bases not matched to a gene: 7. This CDR3 region has 16 residues. CDR3 sequence: CASSSGLAGGIRELFF. The CDR3 DNA reads TGTGCCAGCAGTTCCGGACTAGCGGGAGGAATACGGGAGCTGTTTTTT.

The chain is built from TRBV20-1 and TRBJ1-1; D unclear. CDR1 DFQATT and CDR2 SNEGSKA come from the germline V gene (reference sequence). This CDR3 has 13 residues. Between the trimmed V and J ends, which lost 3 bases and 10 bases, there was a span of 18 bases. In DNA, the CDR3 is TGCAGTGCTAGCCCCCTGCGGGGAACACCAGCTTTCTTT. Its protein is CSASPLRGTPAFF.

The chain is built from TRBV12-3 or TRBV12-4 and TRBJ2-7, with 7 bases lining up with TRBD1. The V segment lost 7 bases and the J segment 4 bases; nucleotides outside the gene matches: 10. CDR3 length: 14 residues. In DNA, the CDR3 is TGTGCCAGCACCCCTGGGACAGCCTTGTACGAGCAGTACTTC. Translating gives CASTPGTALYEQYF.

This chain uses TRBV6-2 or TRBV6-3 with TRBJ1-2, with D hard to call. The CDR3 has 14 residues. V was cut by 0 bases and J by 3 bases, with 8 bases left in between. Germline CDR1 reads MNHEY; CDR2 reads SVGEGT. CDR3 sequence (DNA): TGTGCCAGCAGTTACTCGAGCGGGGACTATGGCTACACCTTC. It specifies CASSYSSGDYGYTF.

This clonotype was recorded once. The chain is built from TRBV27 and TRBJ2-3; 8 positions agree with TRBD2. The CDR3 contains 15 residues. Germline V gives CDR1 MNHEY, CDR2 SMNVEV (reference sequence). J lost 1 base, V lost 4 bases, and 4 bases had no gene match. CDR3 residues: CASSSLTSGTDTQYF. In DNA, the CDR3 is TGTGCCAGCAGTTCATTGACTAGCGGCACAGATACGCAGTATTTT.

The chain joins TRBV6-7 to TRBJ2-5; 7 bases agree with TRBD1. TRBV6-7 is an ORF, and what it does is uncertain. This CDR3 contains 14 residues. The junction had 11 bases not matched to a gene; V was cut back by 8 bases and J by 5 bases. CDR3 in amino acids: CASERTGQGETQYF. CDR3 sequence (DNA): TGTGCCAGCGAAAGGACAGGCCAAGGGGAGACCCAGTACTTC.

This clonotype showed up many times. The CDR3, as DNA: TGTGCCATCAGTGGCGGAGGGAACTATGGCTACACCTTC. Translation gives CAISGGGNYGYTF. The chain combines TRBV10-3 with TRBJ1-2; no reliable D call. This CDR3 is 13 amino acids long. Trimming pared 4 bases from V and 2 bases from J, leaving 8 bases between. Per germline, CDR1 ENHRY and CDR2 SYGVKD.

The table lists this clonotype with a few counts. V and J are TRBV7-9 and TRBJ2-2, with 12 bases fitting TRBD1. CDR3 length: 16 residues. Germline values: CDR1 SEHNR, CDR2 FQNEAQ (reference sequence). V lost 4 bases, J lost 3 bases, and 3 bases stayed unmatched. The CDR3 sequence is CASSWGQGAHTGELFF. The CDR3 DNA reads as TGTGCCAGCAGCTGGGGACAGGGGGCGCACACCGGGGAGCTGTTTTTT.

The CDR3, as DNA: TGTGCCAGCAGTTGGACGGGGCAAGCTTTCTTT. Its protein is CASSWTGQAFF. This chain connects TRBV28 to TRBJ1-1, with a tentative D call TRBD1 (5 bases). This CDR3 has 11 amino acids. Germline lookup yields CDR1 MDHEN and CDR2 SYDVKM. V dropped 4 bases and J dropped 9 bases, with 9 bases sitting between them.

This clonotype was seen only a few times. The CDR3 DNA is TGTGCCAGCAGTGACCCGCCGACAGGGCAAGAGACCCAGTACTTC. It yields the protein CASSDPPTGQETQYF. V and J are TRBV6-1 and TRBJ2-5, with 7 bases identical to TRBD1. This CDR3 has 15 residues. CDR1 is MNHNS, CDR2 SASEGT, per germline. With 3 bases clipped from V and 2 bases from J, the junction kept 6 bases outside the gene matches.

The chain couples TRBV5-1 to TRBJ2-1, with 9 bases that match TRBD1. Germline-derived CDR1 and CDR2 are SGHRS and YFSETQ. The CDR3 runs 15 residues. The V gene end was trimmed by 3 bases and the J gene end by 7 bases; junction bases not matched to a gene: 8. In DNA form, the CDR3 reads TGCGCCAGCAGCTGGGGGACAGGGAAGAGGAATGAGCAGTTCTTC. This translates into CASSWGTGKRNEQFF.

This clonotype was detected many times. The rearrangement links TRBV4-2 to TRBJ1-6, with D perhaps matching TRBD1 (5 bases). Germline V gene data show CDR1 as LGHNA and CDR2 as YNFKEQ. V was trimmed by 0 bases and J by 13 bases, leaving 16 bases between them. The CDR3 contains 15 residues. The CDR3 is CASSQESSGHWPLHF. The CDR3 bases are TGTGCCAGCAGCCAAGAGTCGTCAGGACATTGGCCCCTCCACTTT.